This TCR beta chain is drawn from a study of a mutant IDH1 vaccine in newly diagnosed glioma. At the level of the study: Patients received vaccination from 4-6 weeks after radiotherapy alone, or with temozolomide cycles. Before enrollment, patients got radiotherapy alone, temozolomide alone, or mostly the combination. Treatment recipients were about 62% male and about 40% female, and their mean age was approximately 42 years.

Time point defined: week 23, last vaccination. The investigators gave 300 ug of mutant IDH1 20-mer peptide in each vaccine dose, together with topical imiquimod. Those who donated had recent WHO grade 3 or 4 IDH1-mutant, ATRX-lost astrocytomas. Losses at the gene ends were 6 bases for V and 3 bases for J; bases not matched to a gene: 10. Germline assignment: CDR1 LNHDA and CDR2 SQIVND (reference sequence). The CDR3 consists of 15 residues. Regarding this clone: The antigen is undetermined.

The assay was immunoSEQ multiplex PCR, and TCRdb's table has in-frame clones only and misses some. The sample yields around 60,000 clones, 70% to 90% seen once. Source: PBMCs, taken from a glioma patient whose treatment included an IDH1 peptide vaccine. The receptor was derived from a man in his thirties or forties with glioma. The chain combines TRBV19 with TRBJ1-2; TRBD1 matches 7 bases. CDR3 amino acids: CASRTGTALHYGYTF. DNA for the CDR3: TGTGCCAGTAGAACGGGGACAGCCCTGCACTATGGCTACACCTTC.